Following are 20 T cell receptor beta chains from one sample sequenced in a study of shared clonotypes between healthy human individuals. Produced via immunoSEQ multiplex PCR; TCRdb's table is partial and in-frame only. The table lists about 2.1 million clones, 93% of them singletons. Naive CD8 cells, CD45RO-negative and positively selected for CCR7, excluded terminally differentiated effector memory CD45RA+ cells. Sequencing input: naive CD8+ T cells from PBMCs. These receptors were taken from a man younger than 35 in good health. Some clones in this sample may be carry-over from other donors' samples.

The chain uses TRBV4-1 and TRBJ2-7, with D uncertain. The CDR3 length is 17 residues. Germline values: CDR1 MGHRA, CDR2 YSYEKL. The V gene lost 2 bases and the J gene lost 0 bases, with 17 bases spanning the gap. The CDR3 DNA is TGCGCCAGCAGCCAATCTCAAACAACCTCTAGCTCCTACGAGCAGTACTTC. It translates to CASSQSQTTSSSYEQYF.

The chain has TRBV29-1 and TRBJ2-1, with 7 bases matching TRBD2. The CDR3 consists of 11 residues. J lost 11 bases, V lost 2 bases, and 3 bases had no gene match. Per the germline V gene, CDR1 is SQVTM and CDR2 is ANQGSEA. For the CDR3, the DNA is TGCAGCGTTGAATACGGGACTAAGCAGTTCTTC. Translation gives CSVEYGTKQFF.

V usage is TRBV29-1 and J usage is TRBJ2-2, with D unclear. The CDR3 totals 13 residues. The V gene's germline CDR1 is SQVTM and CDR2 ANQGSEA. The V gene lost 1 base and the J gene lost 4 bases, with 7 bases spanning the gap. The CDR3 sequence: CSVEAESTGELFF. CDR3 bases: TGCAGCGTTGAAGCTGAGAGCACCGGGGAGCTGTTTTTT.

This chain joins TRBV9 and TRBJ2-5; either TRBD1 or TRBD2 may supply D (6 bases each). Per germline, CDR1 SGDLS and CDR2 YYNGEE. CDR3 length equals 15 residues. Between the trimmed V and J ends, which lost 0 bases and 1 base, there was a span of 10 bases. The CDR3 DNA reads TGTGCCAGCAGCGTAGAAGGGGGGAGCCAAGAGACCCAGTACTTC. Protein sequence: CASSVEGGSQETQYF.

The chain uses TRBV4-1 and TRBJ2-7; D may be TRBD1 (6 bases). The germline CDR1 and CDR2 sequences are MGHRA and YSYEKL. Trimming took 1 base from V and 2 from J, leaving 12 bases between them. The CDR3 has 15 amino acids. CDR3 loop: CASSQGAGQTYEQYF. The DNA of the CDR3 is TGCGCCAGCAGCCAAGGAGCCGGACAGACCTACGAGCAGTACTTC.

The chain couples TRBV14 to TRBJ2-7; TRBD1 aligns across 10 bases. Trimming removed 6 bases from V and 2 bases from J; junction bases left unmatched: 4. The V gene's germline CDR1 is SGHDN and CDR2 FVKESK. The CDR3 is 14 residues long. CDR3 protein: CASSLGQGPYEQYF. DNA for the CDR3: TGTGCCAGCAGTCTGGGACAGGGGCCCTACGAGCAGTACTTC.

Here the CDR3 DNA reads TGTGCCAGCAGTTTATTTGGGACTAGCGGGAGCCCCTACGAGCAGTACTTC. It encodes CASSLFGTSGSPYEQYF. The chain has TRBV27 and TRBJ2-7, with 14 bases lining up with TRBD2. Germline CDR1 MNHEY, CDR2 SMNVEV (reference sequence). The CDR3 consists of 17 residues. V lost 1 base and J lost 2; bases outside the gene matches: 4.

The DNA of the CDR3 is TGCGCCAGCAGCCTGTATACTAGCGGGAGAAGGAATGAGCAGTTCTTC. Protein product: CASSLYTSGRRNEQFF. V is TRBV4-3 and J is TRBJ2-1; 11 bases are shared with TRBD2. In germline, CDR1 is LGHNA, CDR2 YSLEER. J was trimmed by 7 bases and V by 4 bases; bases with no gene match: 9. CDR3 length: 16 residues.

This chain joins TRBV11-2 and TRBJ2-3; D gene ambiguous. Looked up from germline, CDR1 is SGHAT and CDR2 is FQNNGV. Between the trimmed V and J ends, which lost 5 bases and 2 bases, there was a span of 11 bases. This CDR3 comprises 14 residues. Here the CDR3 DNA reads TGTGCCAGCAGCGGAAGGGTATTCACAGATACGCAGTATTTT. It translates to CASSGRVFTDTQYF.

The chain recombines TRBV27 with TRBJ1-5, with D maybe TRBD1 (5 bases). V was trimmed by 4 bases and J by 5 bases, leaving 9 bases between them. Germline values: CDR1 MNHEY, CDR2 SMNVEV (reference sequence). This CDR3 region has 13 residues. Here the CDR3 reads CASSSGWDQPQHF. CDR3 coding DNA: TGTGCCAGCAGTTCAGGGTGGGATCAGCCCCAGCATTTT.

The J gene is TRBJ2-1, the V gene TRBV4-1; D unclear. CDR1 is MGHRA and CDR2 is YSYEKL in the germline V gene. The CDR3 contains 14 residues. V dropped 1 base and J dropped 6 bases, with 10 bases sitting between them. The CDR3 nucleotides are TGCGCCAGCAGCCAAGTCCGTGGGCGCAATGAGCAGTTCTTC. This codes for CASSQVRGRNEQFF.

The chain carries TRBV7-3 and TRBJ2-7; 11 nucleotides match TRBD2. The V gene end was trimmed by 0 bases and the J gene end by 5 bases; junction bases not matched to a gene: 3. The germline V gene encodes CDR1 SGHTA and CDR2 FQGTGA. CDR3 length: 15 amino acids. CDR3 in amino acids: CASSLTASGRHEQYF. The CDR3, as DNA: TGTGCCAGCAGCTTAACGGCTAGCGGGAGGCACGAGCAGTACTTC.

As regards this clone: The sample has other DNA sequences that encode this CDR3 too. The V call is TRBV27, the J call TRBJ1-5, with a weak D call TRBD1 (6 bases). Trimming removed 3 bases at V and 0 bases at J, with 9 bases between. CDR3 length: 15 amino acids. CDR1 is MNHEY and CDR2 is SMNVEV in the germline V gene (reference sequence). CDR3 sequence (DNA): TGTGCCAGCAGTTTTGACAGGAATAGCAATCAGCCCCAGCATTTT. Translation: CASSFDRNSNQPQHF.

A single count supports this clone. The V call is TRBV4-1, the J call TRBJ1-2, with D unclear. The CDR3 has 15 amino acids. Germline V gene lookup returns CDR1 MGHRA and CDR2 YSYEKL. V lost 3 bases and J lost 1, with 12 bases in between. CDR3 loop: CASSHPDGINYGYTF. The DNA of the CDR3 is TGCGCCAGCAGCCACCCGGACGGGATTAACTATGGCTACACCTTC.

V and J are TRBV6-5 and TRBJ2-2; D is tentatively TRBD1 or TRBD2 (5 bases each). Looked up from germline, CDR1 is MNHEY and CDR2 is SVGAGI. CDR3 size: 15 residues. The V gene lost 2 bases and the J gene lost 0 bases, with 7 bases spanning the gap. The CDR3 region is CASSYRGANTGELFF. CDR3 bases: TGTGCCAGCAGTTACAGAGGGGCGAACACCGGGGAGCTGTTTTTT.

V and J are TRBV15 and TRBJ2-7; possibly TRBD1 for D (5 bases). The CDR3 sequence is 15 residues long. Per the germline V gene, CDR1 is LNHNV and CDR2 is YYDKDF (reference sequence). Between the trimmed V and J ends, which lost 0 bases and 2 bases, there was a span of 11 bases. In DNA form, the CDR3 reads TGTGCCACCAGCAGAGACGGCAGGGAAACCTACGAGCAGTACTTC. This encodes CATSRDGRETYEQYF.

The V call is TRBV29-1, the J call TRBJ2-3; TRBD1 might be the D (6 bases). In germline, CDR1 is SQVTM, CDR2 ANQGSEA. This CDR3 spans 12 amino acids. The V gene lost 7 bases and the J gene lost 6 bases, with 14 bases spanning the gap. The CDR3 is CSAEGVLDTQYF. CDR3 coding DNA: TGCAGCGCCGAGGGGGTATTGGATACGCAGTATTTT.

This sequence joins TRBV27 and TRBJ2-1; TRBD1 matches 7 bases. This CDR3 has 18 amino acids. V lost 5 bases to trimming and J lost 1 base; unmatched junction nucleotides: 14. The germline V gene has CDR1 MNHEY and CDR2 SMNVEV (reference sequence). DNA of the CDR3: TGTGCCAGCAGTCCAACCCCAACAGGGGACATATCCTACAATGAGCAGTTCTTC. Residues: CASSPTPTGDISYNEQFF.

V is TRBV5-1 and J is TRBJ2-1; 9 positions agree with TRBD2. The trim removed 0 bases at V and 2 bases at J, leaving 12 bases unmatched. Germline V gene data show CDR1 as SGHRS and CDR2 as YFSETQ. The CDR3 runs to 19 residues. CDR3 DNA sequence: TGCGCCAGCAGCTTGGGGAGGCGGGAGGGCCTTATTCCCTACAATGAGCAGTTCTTC. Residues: CASSLGRREGLIPYNEQFF.

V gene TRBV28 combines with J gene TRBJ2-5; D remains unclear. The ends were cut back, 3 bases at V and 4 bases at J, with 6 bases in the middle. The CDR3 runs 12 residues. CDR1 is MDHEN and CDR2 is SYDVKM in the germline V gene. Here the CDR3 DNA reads TGTGCCAGCAGTTTCCCCGTAGAGACCCAGTACTTC. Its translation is CASSFPVETQYF.